The entry that follows covers one T cell receptor (beta chain) sequence. Its specific antigen is unknown. No base-level quality is on record; no much larger clone is a single base apart. A distance of 3 bases separates the germline ends of V and J, which lose 0 bases and 0 bases respectively. Via the germline V gene, CDR1 is SGHDT and CDR2 YYEEEE. From cysteine to phenylalanine, the CDR3 is 13 amino acids long. Left in the record is the CDR3 DNA by itself, 39 bases read in frame from the first base. The sample belongs to a study of CD8+CD57+ T cells in acquired aplastic anemia (dated by TCRdb to between 2018 and 2020). A note on the overall study: A mean of about 3.2 ug of DNA, ranging from roughly 0.2 to 30 ug, was extracted from sorted CD4+ and CD8+ cells.

TCR beta VDJ combination and CDR3 sequence profiling used genomic DNA as the template. An Illumina HiSeq 2000 was the platform used for TCR repertoire sequencing. The original methods were these. TRBV/TRBJ rearrangement plots, CDR3 size and DJ length profiles, and Simpson's diversity index were used to evaluate the repertoires. The most abundant DNA sequence in the deep sequencing data was defined as the immunodominant clone. CDR3 amino acid sequences were screened for sharing across subjects and compared with published repertoires and the VDJdb database. TCRdb reran the public reads through fastp at Q25 and MiXCR, keeping productive beta chains. One record per CDR3 amino acid sequence lists the most common genes and DNA. The V and J calls follow TCRdb's processing rather than the paper's. The sample table contains 250,000 to 300,000 distinct CDR3 sequences; only one count was recorded for 55% to 65% of them. In total, the top ten clones hold 8% of the sample.

Summary of the overall study and its limitations: No significant difference in CD8+ Simpson's diversity was found between patients and healthy controls (P=0.060). Roughly 30 CD8+ CDR3 sequences were shared between patients and controls but appeared highly expressed in patients and within their immunodominant clones.

The study deep-sequenced TCR repertoires of sorted CD4+ and CD8+ blood T cells from severe aplastic anemia patients and healthy subjects. Ficoll-Paque density gradient centrifugation was used to isolate peripheral blood mononuclear cells. Before DNA extraction, CD4+ and CD8+ T cells were sorted with FACS or magnetic beads. This TCR was sampled from a human donor with severe aplastic anemia or a healthy control (not recorded which). Sequencing was performed on sorted CD4+, CD8+, or CD8+CD57+ T cells (not recorded which) from PBMCs. The chain joins TRBV5-6 to TRBJ1-1, with the D segment identity uncertain. The CDR3 region has the sequence CASSLDMNTEAFF. Here is the DNA: TGTGCCAGCAGCTTGGATATGAACACTGAAGCTTTCTTT.